Listed below are T cell receptor beta chains from one sample, sequenced in a study of regulatory T cells in long-lasting Graves disease. MiXCR was run by TCRdb on the multiplex PCR reads, yielding one entry per CDR3 protein. Of 350,000 to 500,000 distinct CDR3 sequences detected, 13% to 15% appear once; the ten largest clones hold about a sixth. This same sample was also part of a study on T cells in Graves' hyperthyroidism and ophthalmopathy.

The material sequenced was peripheral blood mononuclear cells (PBMCs), taken at new diagnosis, from a patient treated with antithyroid drugs. These receptor sequences come from a woman aged 50 to 60 with Graves disease. Each CDR3 is given with its conserved first and last residue. D genes are given only for firm matches. Rows may omit the clone size; those that give it use once, few, many or a size class.

few	TRBV2	TRBJ2-1	TRBD1	CASSERQGVNEQFF	TGTGCCAGCAGTGAACGACAGGGGGTGAATGAGCAGTTCTTC
many	TRBV3-1	TRBJ1-1	-	CASSQEPGTNTEAFF	TGTGCCAGCAGCCAAGAACCGGGTACGAACACTGAAGCTTTCTTT
many	TRBV28	TRBJ1-1	-	CASSRIATEAFF	TGTGCCAGCAGTCGGATTGCCACTGAAGCTTTCTTT
few	TRBV30	TRBJ1-6	-	CAWSVPVSRALHF	TGTGCCTGGAGTGTTCCAGTAAGCCGCGCCCTCCACTTT
few	TRBV29-1	TRBJ1-5	TRBD1	CSVGQGASQPQHF	TGCAGCGTGGGACAGGGGGCGAGTCAGCCCCAGCATTTT
few	TRBV15	TRBJ2-1	TRBD2	CATESGRADNEQFF	TGTGCCACCGAGAGCGGGAGGGCCGACAATGAGCAGTTCTTC
many	TRBV7-2	TRBJ2-7	-	CASSLDGGLYEQYF	TGTGCCAGCAGCTTAGATGGGGGCCTCTACGAGCAGTACTTC
many	TRBV12-3/TRBV12-4	TRBJ2-5	TRBD1	CASRPGQEQETQYF	TGTGCCAGCAGACCTGGACAGGAGCAAGAGACCCAGTACTTC
many	TRBV12-3/TRBV12-4	TRBJ2-7	TRBD2	CASSQNTGGTYEQYF	TGTGCCAGCAGTCAAAATACGGGAGGGACCTACGAGCAGTACTTC
many	TRBV6-5	TRBJ1-1	-	CASSYGRVSEAFF	TGTGCCAGCAGTTACGGGCGGGTTTCTGAAGCTTTCTTT
many	TRBV18	TRBJ1-1	-	CASATVNTEAFF	TGTGCCAGCGCAACAGTGAACACTGAAGCTTTCTTT
many	TRBV7-9	TRBJ1-1	-	CASSPWAGAMNTEAFF	TGTGCCAGCAGCCCATGGGCCGGGGCAATGAACACTGAAGCTTTCTTT
few	TRBV5-1	TRBJ1-6	-	CASSLGQTSPASPLHF	TGCGCCAGCAGCTTGGGTCAGACCAGTCCCGCTTCACCCCTCCACTTT
-	TRBV4-1	TRBJ2-7	-	CASSQGTGINEQYF	TGCGCCAGCAGCCAAGGTACAGGGATAAACGAGCAGTACTTC
few	TRBV7-2	TRBJ1-1	-	CASSLGRLFQGDTGAFF	TGTGCCAGCAGCCTCGGCCGGCTCTTTCAGGGTGACACTGGAGCTTTCTTT
many	TRBV20-1	TRBJ2-1	-	CSARKGVWLYNEQFF	TGCAGTGCTAGAAAAGGAGTGTGGCTCTACAATGAGCAGTTCTTC
many	TRBV7-2	TRBJ2-2	-	CASSFFGTSTTGELFF	TGTGCCAGCAGCTTTTTTGGGACCTCCACGACCGGGGAGCTGTTTTTT
many	TRBV12-3/TRBV12-4	TRBJ1-4	-	CASSNSRGVVEKLFF	TGTGCCAGCAGTAATAGTCGGGGGGTTGTTGAAAAACTGTTTTTT
-	TRBV29-1	TRBJ2-3	-	CSVEGGKGKTDTQYF	TGCAGCGTTGAGGGGGGAAAAGGGAAGACAGATACGCAGTATTTT
-	TRBV19	TRBJ2-2	-	CASSSAGVVAGELFF	TGTGCCAGTAGCTCGGCAGGGGTGGTTGCCGGGGAGCTGTTTTTT
many	TRBV6-5	TRBJ2-1	TRBD2	CASSYSGGGVDEQFF	TGTGCCAGCAGTTACTCGGGGGGAGGGGTCGATGAGCAGTTCTTC
many	TRBV2	TRBJ1-4	-	CASAATNEKLFF	TGTGCCAGCGCTGCAACTAATGAAAAACTGTTTTTT
many	TRBV20-1	TRBJ2-5	TRBD2	CSVRLTSGQETQYF	TGCAGTGTCAGGCTTACTAGCGGACAAGAGACCCAGTACTTC
many	TRBV13	TRBJ2-7	TRBD2	CASSELAGGWGEQYF	TGTGCCAGCAGCGAACTAGCGGGAGGATGGGGGGAGCAGTACTTC
few	TRBV6-1	TRBJ2-7	-	CASRRTYEQYF	TGTGCCAGCAGGCGCACCTACGAGCAGTACTTC
many	TRBV2	TRBJ2-7	-	CASADSPHEQYF	TGTGCCAGCGCCGACAGCCCCCACGAGCAGTACTTC
-	TRBV6-2/TRBV6-3	TRBJ2-1	TRBD2	CASRRLAGGPTSSYNEQFF	TGTGCCAGCAGGAGACTAGCGGGAGGGCCAACAAGCTCCTACAATGAGCAGTTCTTC
-	TRBV5-1	TRBJ2-4	-	CASSLAGGRDGDIQYF	TGCGCCAGCAGCTTGGCCGGAGGCCGGGATGGTGACATTCAGTACTTC
many	TRBV28	TRBJ1-5	TRBD1	CASSLRQGGNQPQHF	TGTGCCAGCAGTTTGCGGCAGGGGGGCAATCAGCCCCAGCATTTT
many	TRBV5-5	TRBJ1-1	TRBD1	CASSFWTGQMNTEAFF	TGTGCCAGCAGCTTTTGGACAGGGCAAATGAACACTGAAGCTTTCTTT
-	TRBV28	TRBJ2-5	-	CASGRVGTIQETQYF	TGTGCCAGCGGACGAGTGGGAACGATCCAAGAGACCCAGTACTTC
-	TRBV6-5	TRBJ2-1	TRBD2	CASSYARIDRRLAGVLYNEQFF	TGTGCCAGCAGTTACGCAAGAATAGACAGGAGACTAGCGGGAGTTCTATACAATGAGCAGTTCTTC
many	TRBV12-3/TRBV12-4	TRBJ2-2	-	CASSPFFLTRNTGELFF	TGTGCCAGCAGTCCCTTTTTTTTGACACGGAACACCGGAGAGCTGTTTTTT
few	TRBV12-3/TRBV12-4	TRBJ1-4	-	CASRGVEKLFF	TGTGCCAGCAGGGGTGTTGAAAAACTGTTTTTT
many	TRBV7-6	TRBJ1-5	-	CASSKSLGQPFYF	TGTGCCAGCAGCAAGTCCCTGGGACAACCGTTTTATTTT
many	TRBV20-1	TRBJ2-7	TRBD1	CSATGQGSTYEQYF	TGCAGTGCCACCGGACAGGGGAGCACCTACGAGCAGTACTTC
-	TRBV5-1	TRBJ1-4	-	CASSLRQQTNEKLFF	TGCGCCAGCAGCCTGAGACAGCAAACTAATGAAAAACTGTTTTTT
-	TRBV20-1	TRBJ2-5	TRBD2	CSARDPRTSGMETQYF	TGCAGTGCTAGAGATCCCAGGACTAGCGGGATGGAGACCCAGTACTTC
once	TRBV24-1	TRBJ2-5	TRBD2	CATSRQTSGTYNEQYF	TGTGCCACCAGTAGACAGACTAGCGGGACCTACAATGAGCAGTACTTC
many	TRBV5-1	TRBJ2-7	TRBD2	CASSVGRAYEQYF	TGCGCCAGCAGCGTCGGGAGGGCGTACGAGCAGTACTTC
once	TRBV9	TRBJ2-1	TRBD2	CANSAGTSGSSYNEQFF	TGTGCCAACAGCGCCGGGACTAGCGGGAGCTCCTACAATGAGCAGTTCTTC
many	TRBV4-1	TRBJ1-1	-	CASSQDRGTLNTEAFF	TGCGCCAGCAGCCAAGATCGGGGGACCTTGAACACTGAAGCTTTCTTT
many	TRBV2	TRBJ1-4	-	CASLLGRGTGRGRELFF	TGTGCCAGCCTCCTCGGAAGGGGAACTGGCCGTGGACGGGAACTGTTTTTT
few	TRBV28	TRBJ2-7	-	CASSLTYGQYF	TGTGCCAGCAGTTTAACGTACGGGCAGTACTTC
many	TRBV7-9	TRBJ2-7	TRBD2	CASSPPRTSGYEQYF	TGTGCCAGCAGCCCGCCAAGGACTAGCGGATACGAGCAGTACTTC
few	TRBV7-6	TRBJ2-1	-	CASSQRDPTPPDNEQFF	TGTGCCAGCAGCCAGAGGGACCCAACCCCTCCCGACAATGAGCAGTTCTTC
many	TRBV7-2	TRBJ1-4	-	CASSSRVVREKLFF	TGTGCCAGCAGCTCCAGAGTTGTTCGTGAAAAACTGTTTTTT